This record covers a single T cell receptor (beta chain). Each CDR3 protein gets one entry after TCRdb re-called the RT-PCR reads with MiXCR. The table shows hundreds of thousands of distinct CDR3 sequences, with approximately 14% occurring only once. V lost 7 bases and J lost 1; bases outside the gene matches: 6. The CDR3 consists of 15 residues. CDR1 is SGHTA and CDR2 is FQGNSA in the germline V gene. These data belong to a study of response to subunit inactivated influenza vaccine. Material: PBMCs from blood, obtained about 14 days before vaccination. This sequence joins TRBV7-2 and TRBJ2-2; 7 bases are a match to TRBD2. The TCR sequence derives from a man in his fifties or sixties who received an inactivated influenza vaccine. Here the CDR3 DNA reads TGTGCCAGCAACGGCGGGGGATTGAACACCGGGGAGCTGTTTTTT. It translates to CASNGGGLNTGELFF.